A single sample gave rise to the 15 T cell receptor beta chains below, sequenced in a study of T cell responses to AZD1222 COVID-19 vaccine. Measured with immunoSEQ multiplex PCR; TCRdb has only the in-frame clones, and not every one. The sample yields roughly 55,000 clones, roughly nine tenths seen once. The material sequenced was peripheral blood, taken on day 0 of AZD1222 vaccination. The receptors stem from an adult in good health.

The chain joins TRBV6-5 to TRBJ1-5, with D perhaps matching TRBD1 (5 bases). V dropped 7 bases and J dropped 6 bases, with 16 bases sitting between them. There are 14 residues in the CDR3. The V gene's germline CDR1 is MNHEY and CDR2 SVGAGI. The CDR3 reads CASKRGGEGQPQHF. CDR3 nucleotide sequence: TGTGCCAGCAAAAGGGGAGGGGAAGGTCAGCCCCAGCATTTT.

This rearrangement joins TRBV28 to TRBJ1-1; D not certain. CDR3 length: 11 amino acids. The V end lost 10 bases, the J end lost 1 base, and 7 bases lay between the germline ends. Per germline, CDR1 MDHEN and CDR2 SYDVKM. For the CDR3, the DNA is TGTGCCACCTTAGAGAACACTGAAGCTTTCTTT. Its translation is CATLENTEAFF.

The chain uses TRBV5-1 and TRBJ2-5, with D possibly TRBD2 on 5 matching bases. The CDR3 has 18 amino acids. CDR1 and CDR2 from the germline V gene are SGHRS and YFSETQ. Trimming cost V 4 bases and J 2 bases, with 24 bases left between them. The CDR3: CASSRNPGGSALQETQYF. Here the CDR3 DNA reads TGCGCCAGCAGCCGGAACCCTGGCGGGTCCGCTCTTCAAGAGACCCAGTACTTC.

The chain joins TRBV10-3 to TRBJ2-7; 10 nucleotides line up with TRBD1. The trim removed 10 bases at V and 5 bases at J, leaving 14 bases unmatched. Per the germline V gene, CDR1 is ENHRY and CDR2 is SYGVKD. CDR3 length: 15 amino acids. The CDR3 loop is CATQGQGNIGDEQYF. CDR3 in DNA: TGTGCCACCCAGGGACAGGGGAATATCGGGGACGAGCAGTACTTC.

This clone was recorded a few times. This chain links TRBV2 with TRBJ2-2; 10 bases agree with TRBD1. The CDR3 has 16 amino acids. Losses at the gene ends were 5 bases for V and 0 bases for J; bases not matched to a gene: 3. CDR1 is SNHLY, CDR2 FYNNEI, per germline. The CDR3, as DNA: TGTGCCAGCAGTATTGGACAGGGGGCGAACACCGGGGAGCTGTTTTTT. Protein product: CASSIGQGANTGELFF. The full variable domain, rest sourced from reference TRBV2 and TRBJ2-2, is EPEVTQTPSHQVTQMGQEVILRCVPISNHLYFYWYRQILGQKVEFLVSFYNNEISEKSEIFDDQFSVERPDGSNFTLKIRSTKLEDSAMYFCASSIGQGANTGELFFGEGSRLTVL.

This chain connects TRBV5-4 to TRBJ2-7, with TRBD2 matching 10 bases. CDR1 SGHNT and CDR2 YYREEE come from the germline V gene (reference sequence). The CDR3 extends over 17 amino acids. Trimming removed 2 bases from V and 4 bases from J; junction bases left unmatched: 12. In nucleotides, the CDR3 is TGTGCCAGCAGCTTAAGGAGCGGGAGGGCCTTAGGGTACGAGCAGTACTTC. It translates to CASSLRSGRALGYEQYF.

This rearrangement joins TRBV18 to TRBJ2-1; 11 bases are a match to TRBD2. Germline V gene lookup returns CDR1 KGHSH and CDR2 LQKENI. The CDR3 is 17 amino acids. Trimming removed 2 bases from V and 5 bases from J; junction bases left unmatched: 8. For the CDR3, the DNA is TGTGCCAGCTCACCAAGGCTAGCGGGAGGTTCCGACAATGAGCAGTTCTTC. This gives the protein CASSPRLAGGSDNEQFF.

This chain links TRBV19 with TRBJ2-1, with 7 bases identical to TRBD1. Germline assignment: CDR1 LNHDA and CDR2 SQIVND (reference sequence). V gave up 5 bases and J gave up 3 bases; unmatched junction bases: 7. The CDR3 is 15 residues long. This CDR3 reads CASSPTGTDYNEQFF. The CDR3 coding sequence is TGTGCCAGTAGTCCCACCGGGACAGACTACAATGAGCAGTTCTTC. Full variable domain (remainder filled in from reference TRBV19 and TRBJ2-1): DGGITQSPKYLFRKEGQNVTLSCEQNLNHDAMYWYRQDPGQGLRLIYYSQIVNDFQKGDIAEGYSVSREKKESFPLTVTSAQKNPTAFYLCASSPTGTDYNEQFFGPGTRLTVL.

This clone was detected once. The chain joins TRBV5-5 to TRBJ1-1, with no clear D. Germline CDR1 reads SGHKS; CDR2 reads YYEKEE (reference sequence). This CDR3 has 16 amino acids. The V gene lost 3 bases and the J gene lost 1 base, with 16 bases spanning the gap. This chain's CDR3 is CASSWVTGIGNTEAFF. CDR3 sequence (DNA): TGTGCCAGCAGCTGGGTGACGGGAATTGGGAACACTGAAGCTTTCTTT. Together with reference TRBV5-5 and TRBJ1-1, the CDR3 gives the full variable domain: DAGVTQSPTHLIKTRGQQVTLRCSPISGHKSVSWYQQVLGQGPQFIFQYYEKEERGRGNFPDRFSARQFPNYSSELNVNALLLGDSALYLCASSWVTGIGNTEAFFGQGTRLTVV.

This clone has a single count. V usage is TRBV9 and J usage is TRBJ1-3, with D possibly being TRBD1 (6 bases). Germline loops: CDR1 SGDLS, CDR2 YYNGEE. V was shortened by 3 bases and J by 2 bases, with 12 bases between the two germline ends. The CDR3 runs to 15 residues. The CDR3 spells CASSAGTSAGNTIYF. CDR3 nucleotides: TGTGCCAGCAGCGCCGGGACATCGGCTGGAAACACCATATATTTT.

About this clone: One junction end disagrees with the germline gene, perhaps due to a read error. The chain recombines TRBV19 with TRBJ1-1, with 8 bases fitting TRBD1. The CDR3 covers 14 residues. Looked up from germline, CDR1 is LNHDA and CDR2 is SQIVND (reference sequence). The CDR3 bases are TGTGCCAGTAGTATAGGGACAGGGAACGCTGAAGCTTTCTTT. Its translation is CASSIGTGNAEAFF.

V usage is TRBV5-4 and J usage is TRBJ2-7; D may be TRBD1 (5 bases). CDR1 and CDR2 (germline): SGHNT, YYREEE (reference sequence). Trimming took off 4 bases at V and 6 bases at J, with 14 bases between the two ends. CDR3 length: 13 amino acids. The DNA of the CDR3 is TGTGCCAGCAGCATAATGCAGGGCAGCGAGCAGTACTTC. Protein sequence: CASSIMQGSEQYF.

The chain uses TRBV7-3 and TRBJ1-1; 7 bases match TRBD1. The CDR3 is 14 amino acids. V was pared by 3 bases and J by 5 bases, with 6 bases of the junction left unmatched. The germline V gene encodes CDR1 SGHTA and CDR2 FQGTGA. CDR3 in DNA: TGTGCCAGCAGCTTGCAGGGGGAAGGAACTGAAGCTTTCTTT. Protein product: CASSLQGEGTEAFF.

The chain employs TRBV18 and TRBJ1-5; 9 bases map to TRBD1. Trimming removed 3 bases from V and 7 bases from J; junction bases left unmatched: 4. Germline V gene lookup returns CDR1 KGHSH and CDR2 LQKENI. CDR3 size: 14 residues. In DNA, the CDR3 is TGTGCCAGCTCACCCGGGACAGGGAACCAGCCCCAGCATTTT. Its protein product is CASSPGTGNQPQHF.

The chain combines TRBV7-2 with TRBJ2-7; 10 nucleotides align to TRBD2. This CDR3 has 15 residues. With V trimmed by 5 bases and J by 2 bases, 6 bases remained unmatched. In germline, CDR1 is SGHTA, CDR2 FQGNSA. The CDR3 sequence: CASSSNSGGTYEQYF. Here the CDR3 DNA reads TGTGCCAGCAGCAGTAATAGCGGGGGGACCTACGAGCAGTACTTC.